This TCR beta chain was observed in a study of PD-1 blockade in classical Hodgkin lymphoma. Only in-frame clones appear in the TCRdb table, and some are missing; sequencing was by immunoSEQ multiplex PCR. The data hold more than 9,500 clones, with more than 60% observed a single time. Relapses following autologous stem cell transplantation were seen in all patients, with brentuximab vedotin exposure varying. Out of thawed PBMCs, magnetic negative selection purified CD4+ T cells. The J segment lost 3 bases and the V segment lost 3 bases, leaving 11 bases of the junction unmatched. Germline assignment: CDR1 WNHNN and CDR2 SYGVQD (reference sequence). This CDR3 region has 17 residues.

This rearrangement joins TRBV10-1 to TRBJ1-1, with 9 bases that match TRBD1. This receptor was taken from a human donor with classical Hodgkin lymphoma. The starting material was CD4+ T cells from blood, obtained at baseline. CDR3 DNA: TGCGCCAGCAGTGACCCCGGGACAGGGTCAGGGGACACTGAAGCTTTCTTT. Its protein is CASSDPGTGSGDTEAFF.